The source of this TCR beta chain is a study of radiotherapy plus CTLA-4 blockade in lung cancer. Study-wide background: Objective responses were documented in 15% to 20% of patients, with disease control in roughly 34%. Study-wide results and limits: Alongside interferon-beta, early blood T cell clone dynamics were reportedly the best predictor of response. After radiotherapy and ipilimumab, tumor-derived clones expanded in peripheral blood.

On this clone: Its matching antigen is unknown.

Treatment of patients with chemo-refractory metastatic non-small-cell lung cancer consisted of focal radiation plus CTLA-4 blockade with ipilimumab. CDR3 length equals 18 residues. The germline V gene encodes CDR1 MGHRA and CDR2 YSYEKL. The V end was cut by 2 bases, the J end by 0 bases, with 17 bases between. Only in-frame clones appear in the TCRdb table, and some are missing; sequencing was by immunoSEQ multiplex PCR. The sample carries 39,000 or so clones, 70% to 85% recorded once. The material sequenced was peripheral blood, taken from a patient treated with radiotherapy plus ipilimumab. The origin of this receptor is a human donor with non-small cell lung cancer who had stable disease on radiotherapy plus ipilimumab. The rearrangement uses TRBV4-1 and TRBJ1-3; D unresolved. The CDR3 DNA follows: TGCGCCAGCAGCCAACTGACGATGGGTGGGGTCTCTGGAAACACCATATATTTT. It codes for CASSQLTMGGVSGNTIYF.